This passage covers 21 T cell receptor beta chains from one sample sequenced in a study. TCRdb re-derived calls from the 5' RACE reads in MiXCR, one entry per CDR3 protein. The table shows thousands of distinct CDR3 sequences, with approximately 70% occurring only once. Sequenced sample: naive CD4+ T cells sorted from blood. Subset described: naive CD4+ T cells, CD4+CD45RA+CD25-. These receptors were taken from a female donor with breast cancer.

The rearrangement joins TRBV28 to TRBJ2-1, with TRBD1 matching over 10 bases. The CDR3 covers 17 residues. V gave up 3 bases and J gave up 0 bases; unmatched junction bases: 5. Germline V CDR1 and CDR2: MDHEN, SYDVKM. The CDR3 protein is CASSFGTGASSYNEQFF. CDR3 nucleotide sequence: TGTGCCAGCAGTTTCGGGACAGGGGCAAGCTCCTACAATGAGCAGTTCTTC.

The chain couples TRBV6-1 to TRBJ2-1, with D maybe TRBD2 (6 bases). The CDR3 loop spans 17 amino acids. In germline, CDR1 is MNHNS, CDR2 SASEGT. V was cut by 1 base and J by 1 base, with 14 bases left in between. CDR3 in DNA: TGTGCCAGCAGTGAAGAGGTTCGGGAGTCATCCTACAATGAGCAGTTCTTC. Translated, it gives CASSEEVRESSYNEQFF.

This clonotype was counted a few times. The chain joins TRBV6-6 to TRBJ1-6; 8 bases map to TRBD1. Trimming cost V 6 bases and J 7 bases; bases outside gene matches: 5. The germline CDR1 and CDR2 sequences are MNHNY and SVGAGI (reference sequence). CDR3 size: 14 residues. The CDR3 DNA follows: TGTGCCAGCAGAGTACAGGGGGTGAATTCACCCCTCCACTTT. Encoded protein: CASRVQGVNSPLHF.

The chain has TRBV7-3 and TRBJ2-1, with 9 nucleotides matching TRBD2. The trim removed 5 bases at V and 6 bases at J, leaving 8 bases unmatched. CDR1 is SGHTA, CDR2 FQGTGA, per germline. CDR3 size: 15 residues. The CDR3 coding sequence is TGTGCCAGCAGCCGACGAGGCGGGAGGGGCAATGAGCAGTTCTTC. This codes for CASSRRGGRGNEQFF.

The gene calls are TRBV6-1 and TRBJ2-1; D may correspond to TRBD1 or TRBD2 (5 bases each). The CDR3 sequence is 16 residues long. Per the germline V gene, CDR1 is MNHNS and CDR2 is SASEGT. V was shortened by 5 bases and J by 2 bases, with 16 bases between the two germline ends. The DNA for the CDR3 is TGTGCCAGCAGTATCACACAGGCGACTACCTACAATGAGCAGTTCTTC. This codes for CASSITQATTYNEQFF.

V usage is TRBV20-1 and J usage is TRBJ1-6; 8 nucleotides align to TRBD1. With V trimmed by 6 bases and J by 10 bases, 8 bases remained unmatched. This CDR3 contains 13 residues. CDR1 is DFQATT, CDR2 SNEGSKA, per germline (reference sequence). The DNA of the CDR3 is TGCAGTGCAAGACAGGGGATGGGGTCACCCCTCCACTTT. It translates to CSARQGMGSPLHF.

This chain uses TRBV12-3 or TRBV12-4 with TRBJ1-1; TRBD1 is a possible D gene (6 bases). Trimming removed 5 bases from V and 4 bases from J, with 20 bases in between. The CDR3 is made up of 16 amino acids. The CDR3 loop is CASSPSLAGGFTEAFF. The CDR3 bases are TGTGCCAGCAGTCCTTCCCTGGCGGGGGGCTTCACTGAAGCTTTCTTT.

J is TRBJ2-7 and V is TRBV5-5; no clear D. Germline V lookup: CDR1 SGHKS, CDR2 YYEKEE (reference sequence). The V and J ends lost 3 bases and 0 bases respectively, with 10 bases between them. The CDR3 is 14 amino acids. The CDR3 nucleotides are TGTGCCAGCAGCTACACGGGTAGCTCCTACGAGCAGTACTTC. Residues: CASSYTGSSYEQYF.

The V and J genes are TRBV13 and TRBJ2-2; D is ambiguous. The CDR3 runs to 15 residues. Per the germline V gene, CDR1 is PRHDT and CDR2 is FYEKMQ (reference sequence). Trimming shortened V by 2 bases and J by 1 base, and 8 bases separated the two germline ends. CDR3 coding DNA: TGTGCCAGCAGCTTATTAAACGGGAACACCGGGGAGCTGTTTTTT. Translation: CASSLLNGNTGELFF.

This clonotype was seen more than once but under ten times. CDR3 DNA: TGTGCCAGCAGCTTGAGCGGGAGTTCCTACGAGCAGTACTTC. Translation gives CASSLSGSSYEQYF. The chain carries TRBV4-2 and TRBJ2-7; 8 nucleotides match TRBD2. V trimming: 5 bases; J trimming: 1 base; junction bases outside the gene matches: 4. Germline V gene data show CDR1 as LGHNA and CDR2 as YNFKEQ. The CDR3 has 14 residues.

V is TRBV7-9 and J is TRBJ2-3, with D tentatively TRBD1 (6 bases). CDR1 is SEHNR and CDR2 is FQNEAQ in the germline V gene (reference sequence). There are 15 residues in the CDR3. V was cut by 5 bases and J by 0 bases, with 12 bases left in between. The CDR3 spells CASSQLDRSTDTQYF. CDR3 nucleotides: TGTGCCAGCAGCCAATTGGACAGAAGCACAGATACGCAGTATTTT.

The rearrangement links TRBV4-1 to TRBJ1-1; no clear D. This CDR3 region has 15 residues. V lost 0 bases, J lost 4 bases, and 12 bases lay in between. CDR1 is MGHRA, CDR2 YSYEKL, per germline. The CDR3 sequence: CASSQDWNGLTEAFF. As DNA, the CDR3 is TGCGCCAGCAGCCAAGATTGGAACGGACTCACTGAAGCTTTCTTT.

J is TRBJ1-2 and V is TRBV27; 10 bases fit TRBD1. V shed 4 bases, J shed 8 bases, and the junction held 7 bases outside the gene matches. Germline assignment: CDR1 MNHEY and CDR2 SMNVEV (reference sequence). This CDR3 has 14 residues. The CDR3 reads CASSSSGQGNGYTF. The CDR3 bases are TGTGCCAGCAGTTCGTCGGGACAGGGGAACGGCTACACCTTC.

The V call is TRBV5-1, the J call TRBJ2-1; 8 nucleotides match TRBD1. Germline CDR1 and CDR2: SGHRS and YFSETQ. Germline trimming cut 6 bases from V and 5 bases from J; bases unmatched to any gene: 7. The CDR3 runs 14 residues. This chain's CDR3 is CASNPGQANNEQFF. CDR3 in DNA: TGCGCCAGCAATCCGGGACAGGCGAACAATGAGCAGTTCTTC.

This clonotype was found a few times. The chain couples TRBV7-3 to TRBJ2-3, with D tentatively TRBD1 (6 bases). The CDR3 is 15 residues long. The germline V and J ends were trimmed by 2 bases and 1 base, with 10 bases remaining between them. Germline V gene sequence: CDR1 SGHTA, CDR2 FQGTGA. CDR3 nucleotides: TGTGCCAGCAGCTTAGCGGCAGGGGGCACAGATACGCAGTATTTT. Amino acids: CASSLAAGGTDTQYF.

This clonotype was seen more than once but under ten times. This chain uses TRBV5-1 with TRBJ2-7, with 14 bases that match TRBD2. The junction had 8 bases not matched to a gene; V was cut back by 2 bases and J by 4 bases. Germline V gene data show CDR1 as SGHRS and CDR2 as YFSETQ. The CDR3 loop spans 17 amino acids. Here the CDR3 reads CASSFGLAGGSRYEQYF. CDR3 sequence (DNA): TGCGCCAGCAGCTTCGGACTAGCGGGAGGCAGTCGGTACGAGCAGTACTTC.

This clonotype has a handful of counts. V is TRBV7-2 and J is TRBJ1-1, with D unresolved. The germline V and J ends were trimmed by 5 bases and 4 bases, with 14 bases remaining between them. CDR1 and CDR2 from the germline V gene are SGHTA and FQGNSA. The CDR3 consists of 14 residues. The CDR3 protein is CASSQQADGTEAFF. Written as DNA, the CDR3 is TGTGCCAGCAGCCAGCAGGCCGACGGCACTGAAGCTTTCTTT.

Turning to this clonotype: The junction departs from germline at one end; a sequencing error may be responsible. The V gene is TRBV29-1, the J gene TRBJ2-1; the match to TRBD2 covers 8 bases. This CDR3 region has 16 residues. Germline V gene sequence: CDR1 SQVTM, CDR2 ANQGSEA. The CDR3 DNA is TGCAGCGTTGAAGTTGGCGGGAGGAGAGTTGGGAATGAGCAGCTCTTC. Encoded protein: CSVEVGGRRVGNEQLF.

The genes are TRBV24-1 and TRBJ2-7; 11 bases line up with TRBD2. J lost 5 bases, V lost 3 bases, and 5 bases had no gene match. Germline V gives CDR1 KGHDR, CDR2 SFDVKD. This CDR3 comprises 15 residues. As DNA, the CDR3 is TGTGCCACCAGTGATCCGGGACTAGCGGACGACGAGCAGTACTTC. Protein: CATSDPGLADDEQYF.

In regard to this clonotype: The limits of the CDR3 on the DNA are not certain, so only TCRdb's listed CDR3 is given. This chain links TRBV5-1 with TRBJ2-1; the table's D call, TRBD2, has no DNA check behind it. Germline loops: CDR1 SGHRS, CDR2 YFSETQ. Including both end residues, the CDR3 is 15 amino acids long. CDR3 amino acids: CASSTSGGLWDEQSF.

J is TRBJ2-3 and V is TRBV7-6, with 8 bases identical to TRBD1. The CDR3 is made up of 16 amino acids. CDR1 SGHVS and CDR2 FNYEAQ come from the germline V gene. V shed 5 bases, J shed 5 bases, and the junction held 12 bases outside the gene matches. CDR3 region: CASSKGVRGLGDTQYF. The DNA of the CDR3 is TGTGCCAGCAGCAAAGGTGTCAGGGGGCTTGGAGATACGCAGTATTTT.